This is a list of T cell receptor beta chains from one sample in a study of identifying expanded T cells in peripheral blood. Repertoires were generated with immunoSEQ multiplex PCR, while TCRdb's copy carries only in-frame clones and drops some. The sample records 75,000 to 95,000 clones, about 85% being singletons. Source material: blood. The receptors originated from a person aged 18 to 75 in good health. Each CDR3 is given with its conserved first and last residue. A D gene is named only where the DNA matches it firmly. Rows give clone size only sometimes, using once, few, many, or a class for an expanded clone.

J gene: TRBJ1-2; D gene: -; V gene: TRBV6-5; clone size: -; CDR3 DNA: TGTGCCAGCAGTTTATACGCTCGGGACTATGGCTACACCTTC; CDR3 protein: CASSLYARDYGYTF
J gene: TRBJ2-7; D gene: -; V gene: TRBV6-6; clone size: -; CDR3 DNA: TGTGCCAGCAGTTACTCGAAACAGCTGCCCTCCTACGAGCAGTACTTC; CDR3 protein: CASSYSKQLPSYEQYF
J gene: TRBJ1-4; D gene: TRBD1; V gene: TRBV6-5; clone size: -; CDR3 DNA: TGTGCCAGCAGTCGGACAGGGAGCGATGAAAAACTGTTTTTT; CDR3 protein: CASSRTGSDEKLFF
J gene: TRBJ1-6; D gene: -; V gene: TRBV19; clone size: -; CDR3 DNA: TGCGCCAGTAGTCCCTCGGCCGCGGGAGCCGAAGGCGTTTATAATTCACCCCTCCACTTT; CDR3 protein: CASSPSAAGAEGVYNSPLHF
J gene: TRBJ1-1; D gene: -; V gene: TRBV7-2; clone size: -; CDR3 DNA: TGTGCCAGCAGCTTTGGGGGGGGCACTGAAGCTTTCTTT; CDR3 protein: CASSFGGGTEAFF
J gene: TRBJ1-5; D gene: -; V gene: TRBV5-1; clone size: -; CDR3 DNA: TGCGCCAGCAGCTTGTCGGGACGGAACAATCAGCCCCAGCATTTT; CDR3 protein: CASSLSGRNNQPQHF
J gene: TRBJ2-5; D gene: -; V gene: TRBV7-9; clone size: -; CDR3 DNA: TGTGCCAGCAGCTTAGGGATTGGGTCAGAGACCCAGTACTTC; CDR3 protein: CASSLGIGSETQYF
J gene: TRBJ2-3; D gene: TRBD2; V gene: TRBV4-1; clone size: -; CDR3 DNA: TGCGCCAGCAGCCAAGGGCTAGCGGGGGGGATTCTGACAGATACGCAGTATTTT; CDR3 protein: CASSQGLAGGILTDTQYF
J gene: TRBJ2-5; D gene: TRBD2; V gene: TRBV5-6; clone size: -; CDR3 DNA: TGTGCCAGCAGCTTGGCGGCGGGGGGCCAAGAGACCCAGTACTTC; CDR3 protein: CASSLAAGGQETQYF
J gene: TRBJ1-5; D gene: -; V gene: TRBV5-4; clone size: -; CDR3 DNA: TGTGCCAGCAGCATACAGGGAAGGCAGCCCCAGCATTTT; CDR3 protein: CASSIQGRQPQHF
J gene: TRBJ2-3; D gene: -; V gene: TRBV10-2; clone size: -; CDR3 DNA: TGCGCCAGCAGTGTAGGAAGGGAAGTGAGCACAGATACGCAGTATTTT; CDR3 protein: CASSVGREVSTDTQYF
J gene: TRBJ1-2; D gene: TRBD1; V gene: TRBV19; clone size: few; CDR3 DNA: TGTGCCAGTAGTCCTACAGGGGCAACCTATGGCTACACCTTC; CDR3 protein: CASSPTGATYGYTF
J gene: TRBJ1-1; D gene: -; V gene: TRBV29-1; clone size: -; CDR3 DNA: TGCAGCGTTGTTCCCAGGGAGGGGACTGAAGCTTTCTTT; CDR3 protein: CSVVPREGTEAFF
J gene: TRBJ1-6; D gene: -; V gene: TRBV27; clone size: -; CDR3 DNA: TGTGCCAGCAGTTTTTCACAGGGACTGAGGTCACCCCTCCACTTT; CDR3 protein: CASSFSQGLRSPLHF
J gene: TRBJ1-2; D gene: TRBD1; V gene: TRBV5-6; clone size: -; CDR3 DNA: TGTGCCAGCAGCCGTGGGACAGGACGTGGCTACACCTTC; CDR3 protein: CASSRGTGRGYTF
J gene: TRBJ1-2; D gene: -; V gene: TRBV30; clone size: -; CDR3 DNA: TGTGCCTGGAGTGACTATCGGGAGGAGGGGTATGGCTACACCTTC; CDR3 protein: CAWSDYREEGYGYTF
J gene: TRBJ1-2; D gene: -; V gene: TRBV18; clone size: -; CDR3 DNA: TGTGCCAGCTCACCAGGGCAGGGTATGCCCTATGGCTACACCTTC; CDR3 protein: CASSPGQGMPYGYTF
J gene: TRBJ1-1; D gene: -; V gene: TRBV9; clone size: -; CDR3 DNA: TGTGCCAGCAGCGCTCCCGGCAACACTGAAGCTTTCTTT; CDR3 protein: CASSAPGNTEAFF
J gene: TRBJ1-1; D gene: -; V gene: TRBV19; clone size: -; CDR3 DNA: TGTGCCAGTAGTATACAGGGTGGCACTGAAGCTTTCTTT; CDR3 protein: CASSIQGGTEAFF
J gene: TRBJ2-2; D gene: TRBD1; V gene: TRBV11-2; clone size: -; CDR3 DNA: TGTGCCAGCAGCTTCCGGGGACAGGTGAACACCGGGGAGCTGTTTTTT; CDR3 protein: CASSFRGQVNTGELFF
J gene: TRBJ1-5; D gene: -; V gene: TRBV6-5; clone size: -; CDR3 DNA: TGTGCCAGCAGTTACTCGATCCCTCATCAGCCCCAGCATTTT; CDR3 protein: CASSYSIPHQPQHF
J gene: TRBJ1-3; D gene: -; V gene: TRBV4-2; clone size: -; CDR3 DNA: TGTGCCAGCAGCCGAGCACAGGGTTCTGGAAACACCATATATTTT; CDR3 protein: CASSRAQGSGNTIYF
J gene: TRBJ1-3; D gene: TRBD1; V gene: TRBV30; clone size: -; CDR3 DNA: TGTGCCTGGGATCGGATCAAACCGGGACAGGGAGGCGGGGGGTCTGGAAACACCATATATTTT; CDR3 protein: CAWDRIKPGQGGGGSGNTIYF
J gene: TRBJ1-1; D gene: -; V gene: TRBV4-3; clone size: once; CDR3 DNA: TGCGCCAGCAGCCAAGTCGCGGTGAACACTGAAGCTTTCTTT; CDR3 protein: CASSQVAVNTEAFF
J gene: TRBJ1-5; D gene: -; V gene: TRBV6-1; clone size: -; CDR3 DNA: TGTGCCAGCAGTGTGGCAGGGTATAGCAATCAGCCCCAGCATTTT; CDR3 protein: CASSVAGYSNQPQHF